This entry lists 10 T cell receptor beta chains sequenced from one sample in a study of blood T cells in healthy people across ages. Alongside a J-beta primer mix, a sample-barcoded 5' primer served in a second PCR lasting about 7 to 12 cycles. A single record per CDR3 protein comes from TCRdb applying MiXCR to the 5' RACE reads. The sample has around 1.5 million distinct CDR3 sequences, 59% seen once. The sequenced sample was blood. The receptor set was obtained from a man younger than 35 in good health.

This clonotype was seen more than once but under ten times. The chain uses TRBV20-1 and TRBJ1-4; 7 nucleotides match TRBD1. V shed 6 bases and J 4 bases; nucleotides not matched to a gene: 8. In germline, CDR1 is DFQATT, CDR2 SNEGSKA (reference sequence). CDR3 size: 14 residues. This CDR3 reads CSAHRDRRNEKLFF. The CDR3 DNA is TGCAGTGCCCACCGGGACAGACGTAATGAAAAACTGTTTTTT.

A few counts support this clonotype. The CDR3 DNA is TGTGCCAGCAGCAAGCCAGGGCCAGATACGCAGTATTTT. This encodes CASSKPGPDTQYF. This chain links TRBV7-2 with TRBJ2-3; D might be TRBD1 (5 bases). The CDR3 contains 13 residues. V was shortened by 5 bases and J by 4 bases, with 10 bases between the two germline ends. Germline lookup yields CDR1 SGHTA and CDR2 FQGNSA. Complete variable domain (other parts from reference TRBV7-2 and TRBJ2-3): GAGVSQSPSNKVTEKGKDVELRCDPISGHTALYWYRQSLGQGLEFLIYFQGNSAPDKSGLPSDRFSAERTGGSVSTLTIQRTQQEDSAVYLCASSKPGPDTQYFGPGTRLTVL.

The V call is TRBV27, the J call TRBJ1-1, with 7 bases aligning to TRBD1. Germline V gene data show CDR1 as MNHEY and CDR2 as SMNVEV (reference sequence). The V and J ends lost 5 bases and 0 bases, in that order; junction bases with no gene match: 12. This CDR3 spans 17 amino acids. The CDR3 here is CASSRDSPWGMNTEAFF. Written as DNA, the CDR3 is TGTGCCAGCAGTCGGGACAGCCCCTGGGGGATGAACACTGAAGCTTTCTTT.

This sequence joins TRBV20-1 and TRBJ2-6, with 8 bases lining up with TRBD1. The CDR3 runs 16 residues. Trimming at V came to 5 bases and at J to 0 bases, leaving 6 bases not matched to a gene. Germline-derived CDR1 and CDR2 are DFQATT and SNEGSKA (reference sequence). Here the CDR3 reads CSADWTGSSGANVLTF. The CDR3 region has the DNA TGCAGTGCTGATTGGACAGGGAGCTCTGGGGCCAACGTCCTGACTTTC.

The V and J genes are TRBV4-1 and TRBJ2-7; 9 nucleotides agree with TRBD2. V lost 0 bases to trimming and J lost 5 bases; unmatched junction nucleotides: 14. Germline V gene data show CDR1 as MGHRA and CDR2 as YSYEKL. The length of the CDR3 is 18 residues. This chain's CDR3 is CASSQEQLRSGGSNEQYF. In DNA form, the CDR3 reads TGCGCCAGCAGCCAAGAACAGCTGAGAAGCGGGGGGTCTAACGAGCAGTACTTC.

V is TRBV20-1 and J is TRBJ2-5; D is ambiguous. This CDR3 is 13 amino acids long. Germline V gene data show CDR1 as DFQATT and CDR2 as SNEGSKA (reference sequence). Trimming stripped 0 bases from V and 5 bases from J, with 10 bases between. Here the CDR3 reads CSAREGSVETQYF. The CDR3 DNA reads TGCAGTGCTAGAGAGGGCAGCGTGGAGACCCAGTACTTC.

This chain uses TRBV30 with TRBJ2-1; TRBD2 agrees at 9 bases. Germline trimming cut 5 bases from V and 2 bases from J; bases unmatched to any gene: 7. The CDR3 totals 15 residues. Germline V gene lookup returns CDR1 GTSNPN and CDR2 SVGIG (reference sequence). The CDR3 region has the DNA TGTGCCTGGTATAGCGGGAGCGGTCCCTACAATGAGCAGTTCTTC. It encodes CAWYSGSGPYNEQFF.

The chain joins TRBV5-5 to TRBJ1-2; D not resolved. Germline V lookup: CDR1 SGHKS, CDR2 YYEKEE (reference sequence). The V end lost 1 base, the J end lost 2 bases, and 12 bases lay between the germline ends. The CDR3 spans 15 residues. This chain's CDR3 is CASSLSAAINYGYTF. For the CDR3, the DNA is TGTGCCAGCAGCTTGTCGGCAGCGATCAACTATGGCTACACCTTC.

The chain joins TRBV7-2 to TRBJ2-3, with 9 bases fitting TRBD2. Germline CDR1 and CDR2: SGHTA and FQGNSA. Germline trimming cut 2 bases from V and 9 bases from J; bases unmatched to any gene: 9. The CDR3 totals 15 residues. CDR3 DNA sequence: TGTGCCAGCAGCTTAATCCAGCGGGGGGAAGACACGCAGTATTTT. Its translation is CASSLIQRGEDTQYF.

With regard to this clonotype: This may stem from a read error, because a much larger clone lies one nucleotide away. The chain combines TRBV10-3 with TRBJ2-5; D is uncertain. The ends were cut back, 4 bases at V and 2 bases at J, with 2 bases in the middle. The germline V gene encodes CDR1 ENHRY and CDR2 SYGVKD. This CDR3 comprises 11 residues. DNA of the CDR3: TGTGCCATCAGTGTTCAAGAGACCCAGTACTTC. It encodes CAISVQETQYF.